The clone carrying this T cell receptor beta chain was counted only a few times. This specimen comes from a study of blood T cell repertoires in COVID-19. The germline V gene has CDR1 WSHSY and CDR2 SAAADI. The CDR3 contains 16 residues. J was trimmed by 2 bases and V by 6 bases; bases with no gene match: 7. The table came from immunoSEQ multiplex PCR; TCRdb's copy has only in-frame clones and leaves some out. The table includes approximately 89,000 clones, 75% to 85% detected once. The V call is TRBV10-2, the J call TRBJ1-5; the match to TRBD1 covers 10 bases. The sample was peripheral blood. This clonotype was obtained from a woman of 80 years or more with acute or convalescent COVID-19. The CDR3 nucleotides are TGCGCCAGCAGCGGGGACAGGGGCATAGGCAATCAGCCCCAGCATTTT. Its translation is CASSGDRGIGNQPQHF.